Listed below are T cell receptor beta chains from one sample, sequenced in a study of blood T cell repertoires in COVID-19. The table came from immunoSEQ multiplex PCR; TCRdb's copy has only in-frame clones and leaves some out. Counted here are 250,000 to 350,000 clones, more than 80% occurring once; the ten biggest clones make up roughly 6.5%. The sample consisted of peripheral blood. Receptors were obtained from a man aged 18 to 30 who had recovered from COVID-19. Each CDR3 is given with its conserved first and last residue. Fields, in order: V gene, J gene, clone size, D gene, CDR3 protein, CDR3 DNA. The D gene is left open where the match is weak. A row's size may be missing; if present it is once, few, many or a size class.

V: TRBV6-5
J: TRBJ2-7
size: NA
D: NA
CDR3: CASMGQVYEQYF
DNA: TGTGCCAGCATGGGGCAGGTCTACGAGCAGTACTTC

V: TRBV25-1
J: TRBJ1-2
size: NA
D: TRBD1
CDR3: CASGTGFGYTF
DNA: TGTGCCAGCGGGACAGGTTTCGGCTACACCTTC

V: TRBV7-2
J: TRBJ1-1
size: NA
D: NA
CDR3: CASSPRVGGTEAFF
DNA: TGTGCCAGCAGCCCCAGGGTTGGAGGGACTGAAGCTTTCTTT

V: TRBV6-1
J: TRBJ1-5
size: NA
D: TRBD1
CDR3: CASSEAPGGSNQPQHF
DNA: TGTGCCAGCAGTGAAGCCCCAGGGGGTAGCAATCAGCCCCAGCATTTT

V: TRBV3-1/TRBV3-2
J: TRBJ1-1
size: NA
D: NA
CDR3: CASSQEGAAEAFF
DNA: TGTGCCAGCAGCCAAGAAGGGGCGGCTGAAGCTTTCTTT

V: TRBV15
J: TRBJ1-2
size: NA
D: NA
CDR3: CATRGVDYGYTF
DNA: TGTGCCACCAGGGGCGTAGACTATGGCTACACCTTC

V: TRBV5-6
J: TRBJ1-2
size: NA
D: TRBD1
CDR3: CASSLGNTGVYGYTF
DNA: TGTGCCAGCAGTTTGGGGAATACAGGGGTCTATGGCTACACCTTC

V: TRBV6-2/TRBV6-3
J: TRBJ2-5
size: NA
D: TRBD2
CDR3: CASSPIGTSGNRETQYF
DNA: TGTGCCAGCAGCCCTATAGGGACTAGCGGGAACCGGGAGACCCAGTACTTC

V: TRBV14
J: TRBJ2-4
size: NA
D: NA
CDR3: CASSQTGNIQYF
DNA: TGTGCCAGCAGCCAAACAGGGAACATTCAGTACTTC

V: TRBV30
J: TRBJ2-2
size: NA
D: TRBD2
CDR3: CAWSDGTSGITGELFF
DNA: TGTGCCTGGAGTGATGGGACTAGCGGGATCACCGGGGAGCTGTTTTTT

V: TRBV9
J: TRBJ2-7
size: NA
D: TRBD2
CDR3: CASSVGGGGSYEQYF
DNA: TGTGCCAGCAGCGTAGGCGGGGGAGGTTCCTACGAGCAGTACTTC

V: TRBV11-2
J: TRBJ1-1
size: NA
D: NA
CDR3: CASGGTEAFF
DNA: TGTGCCAGCGGCGGCACTGAAGCTTTCTTT

V: TRBV5-8
J: TRBJ1-5
size: NA
D: NA
CDR3: CATNGGDVAQPQHF
DNA: TGTGCCACCAACGGGGGGGACGTCGCTCAGCCCCAGCATTTT

V: TRBV7-9
J: TRBJ2-3
size: NA
D: NA
CDR3: CASSLALGLPRWGTDTQYF
DNA: TGTGCCAGCAGCTTAGCCTTGGGACTCCCTAGGTGGGGCACAGATACGCAGTATTTT

V: TRBV9
J: TRBJ2-7
size: NA
D: NA
CDR3: CASSVATGGEQYF
DNA: TGTGCCAGCAGCGTAGCCACGGGCGGGGAGCAGTACTTC

V: TRBV6-5
J: TRBJ2-7
size: NA
D: TRBD1
CDR3: CASSYLTGTGAYEQYF
DNA: TGTGCCAGCAGTTACCTTACCGGGACAGGTGCCTACGAGCAGTACTTC

V: TRBV6-6
J: TRBJ1-1
size: NA
D: TRBD1
CDR3: CASTTTSGGTEAFF
DNA: TGTGCCAGCACCACGACATCAGGGGGGACTGAAGCTTTCTTT

V: TRBV19
J: TRBJ1-1
size: NA
D: NA
CDR3: CASSYGGTGLEAFF
DNA: TGTGCCAGTAGTTACGGGGGGACGGGACTTGAAGCTTTCTTT

V: TRBV5-1
J: TRBJ2-1
size: once
D: TRBD1
CDR3: CASSEGTAYNEQFF
DNA: TGCGCCAGCAGCGAGGGGACAGCATACAATGAGCAGTTCTTC

V: TRBV4-1
J: TRBJ2-1
size: NA
D: NA
CDR3: CASSLRNEQFF
DNA: TGCGCCAGCAGCCTCCGGAATGAGCAGTTCTTC

V: TRBV6-2/TRBV6-3
J: TRBJ1-5
size: once
D: NA
CDR3: CASSYFERGNQPQHF
DNA: TGTGCCAGCAGTTACTTCGAGAGGGGCAATCAGCCCCAGCATTTT

V: TRBV5-6
J: TRBJ2-3
size: NA
D: TRBD1
CDR3: CASSSWTGARTDTQYF
DNA: TGTGCCAGCAGCTCTTGGACAGGGGCCCGCACAGATACGCAGTATTTT

V: TRBV4-2
J: TRBJ2-7
size: NA
D: TRBD2
CDR3: CASSPGLAGGSYEQYF
DNA: TGTGCCAGCAGCCCCGGACTAGCGGGAGGTTCCTACGAGCAGTACTTC

V: TRBV6-6
J: TRBJ1-5
size: NA
D: NA
CDR3: CASNQGWGYGNQPQHF
DNA: TGTGCCAGTAACCAGGGATGGGGATATGGCAATCAGCCCCAGCATTTT

V: TRBV18
J: TRBJ1-2
size: NA
D: NA
CDR3: CASSPARDTYGYTF
DNA: TGTGCCAGCTCACCCGCCCGGGACACCTATGGCTACACCTTC

V: TRBV14
J: TRBJ2-6
size: NA
D: TRBD1
CDR3: CASSQRGTGSGANVLTF
DNA: TGTGCCAGCAGCCAGAGAGGGACAGGGTCTGGGGCCAACGTCCTGACTTTC

V: TRBV7-9
J: TRBJ1-5
size: once
D: TRBD1
CDR3: CARDRGHQPQHF
DNA: TGTGCCAGGGACAGGGGGCATCAGCCCCAGCATTTT

V: TRBV7-2
J: TRBJ2-7
size: once
D: NA
CDR3: CASSTRPDSGEQYF
DNA: TGTGCCAGCAGCACCCGACCGGACTCTGGGGAGCAGTACTTC

V: TRBV2
J: TRBJ2-5
size: NA
D: NA
CDR3: CASSYGLALQETQYF
DNA: TGTGCCAGCAGCTACGGTCTAGCGCTTCAAGAGACCCAGTACTTC

V: TRBV5-1
J: TRBJ2-1
size: NA
D: TRBD2
CDR3: CASSSQTSGSYNEQFF
DNA: TGCGCCAGCAGCTCGCAAACTAGCGGCTCCTACAATGAGCAGTTCTTC